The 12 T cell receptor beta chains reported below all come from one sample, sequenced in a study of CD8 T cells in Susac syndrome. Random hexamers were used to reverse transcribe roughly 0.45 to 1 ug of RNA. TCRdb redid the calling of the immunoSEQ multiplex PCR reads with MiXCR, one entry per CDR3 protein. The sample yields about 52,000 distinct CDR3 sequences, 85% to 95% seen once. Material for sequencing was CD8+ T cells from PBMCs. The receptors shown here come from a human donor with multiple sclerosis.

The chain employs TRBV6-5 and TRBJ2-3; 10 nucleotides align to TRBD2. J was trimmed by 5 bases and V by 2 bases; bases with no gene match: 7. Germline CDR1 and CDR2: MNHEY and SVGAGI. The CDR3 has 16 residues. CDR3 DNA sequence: TGTGCCAGCAGTTACACTAGCGGGGAATGGATAGATACGCAGTATTTT. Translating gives CASSYTSGEWIDTQYF.

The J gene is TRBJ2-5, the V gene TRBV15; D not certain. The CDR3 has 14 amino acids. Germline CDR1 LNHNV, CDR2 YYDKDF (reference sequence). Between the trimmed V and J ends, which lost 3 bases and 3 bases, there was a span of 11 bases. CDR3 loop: CATSSIGPKETQYF. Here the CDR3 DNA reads TGTGCCACCAGCAGTATTGGACCCAAAGAGACCCAGTACTTC.

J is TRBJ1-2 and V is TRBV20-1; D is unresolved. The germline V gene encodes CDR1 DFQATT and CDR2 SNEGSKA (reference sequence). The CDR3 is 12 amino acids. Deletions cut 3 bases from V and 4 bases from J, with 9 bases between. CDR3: CSARWQSYGYTF. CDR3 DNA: TGCAGTGCTAGGTGGCAGTCCTATGGCTACACCTTC.

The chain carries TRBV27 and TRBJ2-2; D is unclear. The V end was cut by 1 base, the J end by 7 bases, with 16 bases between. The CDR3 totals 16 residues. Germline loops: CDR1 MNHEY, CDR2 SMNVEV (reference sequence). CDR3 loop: CASSLFSGRLGGELFF. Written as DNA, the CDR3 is TGTGCCAGCAGTTTATTCTCTGGCCGACTCGGCGGGGAGCTGTTTTTT.

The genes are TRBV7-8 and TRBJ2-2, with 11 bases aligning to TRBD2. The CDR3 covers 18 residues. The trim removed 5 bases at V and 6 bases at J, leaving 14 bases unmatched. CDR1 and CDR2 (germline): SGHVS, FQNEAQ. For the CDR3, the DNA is TGTGCCAGCAGCCCGAGATTAGCGGGGGGGCCTTTGGCCGGGGAGCTGTTTTTT. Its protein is CASSPRLAGGPLAGELFF.

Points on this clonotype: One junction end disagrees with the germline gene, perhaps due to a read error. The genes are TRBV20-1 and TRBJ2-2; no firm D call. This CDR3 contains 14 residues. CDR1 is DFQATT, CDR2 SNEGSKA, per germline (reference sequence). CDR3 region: CSAGDISVGGELFF. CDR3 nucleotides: TGCAGTGCTGGAGATATTTCTGTTGGCGGGGAGCTGTTTTTT.

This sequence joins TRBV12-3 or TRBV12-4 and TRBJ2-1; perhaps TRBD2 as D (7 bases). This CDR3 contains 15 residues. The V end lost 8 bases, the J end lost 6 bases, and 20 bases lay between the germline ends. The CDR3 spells CASRHVGGPVNEQFF. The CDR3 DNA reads TGTGCCAGCCGTCATGTGGGGGGGCCCGTCAATGAGCAGTTCTTC.

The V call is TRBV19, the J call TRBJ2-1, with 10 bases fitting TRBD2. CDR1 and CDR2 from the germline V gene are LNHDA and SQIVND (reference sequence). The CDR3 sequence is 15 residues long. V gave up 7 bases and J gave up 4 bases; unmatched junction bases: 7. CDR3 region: CASNLAGEAYNEQFF. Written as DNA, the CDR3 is TGTGCCAGTAACCTAGCGGGGGAGGCGTACAATGAGCAGTTCTTC.

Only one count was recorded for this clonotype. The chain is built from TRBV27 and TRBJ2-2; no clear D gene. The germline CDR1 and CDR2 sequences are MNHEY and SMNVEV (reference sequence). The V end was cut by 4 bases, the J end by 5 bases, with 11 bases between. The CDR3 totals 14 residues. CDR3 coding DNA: TGTGCCAGCAGTTCGACTTGGGGTACCGGGGAGCTGTTTTTT. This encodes CASSSTWGTGELFF.

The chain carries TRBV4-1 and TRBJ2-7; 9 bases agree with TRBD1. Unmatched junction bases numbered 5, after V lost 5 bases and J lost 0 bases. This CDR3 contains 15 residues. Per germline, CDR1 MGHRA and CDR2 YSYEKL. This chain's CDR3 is CASSYSDRGSYEQYF. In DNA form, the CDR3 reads TGCGCCAGCAGCTACTCGGACAGGGGCTCCTACGAGCAGTACTTC.

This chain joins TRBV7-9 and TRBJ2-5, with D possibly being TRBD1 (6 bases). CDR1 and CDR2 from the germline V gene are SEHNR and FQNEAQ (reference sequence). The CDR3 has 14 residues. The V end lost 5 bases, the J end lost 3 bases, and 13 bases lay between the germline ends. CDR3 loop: CASSEPGQEETQYF. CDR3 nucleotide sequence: TGTGCCAGCAGCGAGCCGGGACAAGAAGAGACCCAGTACTTC.

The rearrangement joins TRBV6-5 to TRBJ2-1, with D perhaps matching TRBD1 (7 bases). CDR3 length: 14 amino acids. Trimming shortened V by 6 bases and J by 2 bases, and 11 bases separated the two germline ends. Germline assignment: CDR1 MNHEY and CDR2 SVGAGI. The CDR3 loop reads CASRPGGPYNEQFF. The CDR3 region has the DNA TGTGCCAGCAGGCCAGGGGGGCCCTACAATGAGCAGTTCTTC.